A selection of T cell receptor beta chains follows, all from one sample in a study of long-term antiretroviral therapy in people with HIV. Sequencing was performed with immunoSEQ multiplex PCR; in TCRdb, only in-frame clones are kept and a portion is missing. The sample includes tens of thousands of clones, more than 65% seen only once; the top ten take roughly 10%. The material was unsorted PBMCs, obtained 2.3 to 2.5 years after starting antiretroviral therapy. Every receptor here comes from a man in his forties with HIV. Each CDR3 is given with its conserved first and last residue. The D gene is left open where the match is weak. Expanded clones get a size class; other rows say once, few or many, or leave the size out.

>TRBV11-3|TRBD2|-|TRBJ2-5
TGTGCCAGCAGCGGGGGGGCTAGCGGGGACCAAGAGACCCAGTACTTC
CASSGGASGDQETQYF
>TRBV7-2|-|-|TRBJ2-1
TGTGCCAGCAGCTACGGGGTAAACAATGAGCAGTTCTTC
CASSYGVNNEQFF
>TRBV9|TRBD1|once|TRBJ1-2
TGTGCCAGCAGCGGGGACAGGAGTCCTAACTATGGCTACACCTTC
CASSGDRSPNYGYTF
>TRBV11-2|-|-|TRBJ1-1
TGTGCCAGCAGCGACCGACAGTGGGGCACTGAAGCTTTCTTT
CASSDRQWGTEAFF
>TRBV2|-|-|TRBJ1-2
TGTGCCAGCAACTTAGGGGTCGGCTATGGCTACACCTTC
CASNLGVGYGYTF
>TRBV6-5|-|-|TRBJ2-2
TGTGCCAGACCTACAGGGCTAGCGAACACCGGGGAGCTGTTTTTT
CARPTGLANTGELFF
>TRBV19|-|-|TRBJ2-3
TGTGCCAGTAGTATTGATCCCCCGGCAACTACGCAGTATTTT
CASSIDPPATTQYF
>TRBV7-6|-|few|TRBJ1-5
TGTGCCAGCAGCCCGGAAGGTGGACTAGAGCCCCAGCATTTT
CASSPEGGLEPQHF
>TRBV5-6|TRBD1|-|TRBJ2-2
TGTGCCAGCAGCTCTCTTACAGGGGTCGGCGGTAACACCGGGGAGCTGTTTTTT
CASSSLTGVGGNTGELFF
>TRBV6-6|-|-|TRBJ2-1
TGTGCCAGCAGTTCGCCGACTCGACTTATCTATGAGCAGTTCTTC
CASSSPTRLIYEQFF
>TRBV5-1|-|-|TRBJ2-2
TGCGCCAGCAGCTGGACATCGATCAGGGCTATAGCCGGGGAGCTGTTTTTT
CASSWTSIRAIAGELFF
>TRBV29-1|TRBD1|-|TRBJ2-5
TGCAGCGTCCAACAGGGGGCAGAGACCCAGTACTTC
CSVQQGAETQYF
>TRBV28|-|-|TRBJ2-7
TGTGCCAGCAGCCCCCAGAAGGGGTACGAGCAGTACTTC
CASSPQKGYEQYF
>TRBV7-3|-|few|TRBJ2-7
TGTGCCAGCAGCGCGCCAGGGCAATACGAGCAGTACTTC
CASSAPGQYEQYF
>TRBV4-3|TRBD1|-|TRBJ2-7
TGCGCCAGCAGCCAGGACAGGGGTTCCTCCTACGAGCAGTACTTC
CASSQDRGSSYEQYF
>TRBV7-9|-|-|TRBJ2-6
TGTGCCAGCAGCTTACCCCCGGGACTTACTGGGGCCAACGTCCTGACTTTC
CASSLPPGLTGANVLTF
>TRBV4-1|-|-|TRBJ1-2
TGCGCCAGCAGCCCGAGGGCAGGGAACTATGGCTACACCTTC
CASSPRAGNYGYTF
>TRBV30|-|-|TRBJ1-5
TGTGCCTGGAGTGTACTAGGCATGAGCAATCAGCCCCAGCATTTT
CAWSVLGMSNQPQHF
>TRBV5-1|TRBD2|-|TRBJ2-5
TGCGCCAGCAGCTTGGTCGCGGGGGGCCGGGAGACCCAGTACTTC
CASSLVAGGRETQYF
>TRBV7-3|-|-|TRBJ2-7
TGTGCCAGCAGCCCGGCTCCGGGGGACTACGAGCAGTACTTC
CASSPAPGDYEQYF
>TRBV29-1|TRBD1|-|TRBJ2-1
TGCAGCGTTGAGACCGGGACAGGGGCGGGTGAGCAGTTCTTC
CSVETGTGAGEQFF
>TRBV20-1|TRBD1|-|TRBJ1-2
TGCAGTACCGGGACAGATTATGGCTACACCTTC
CSTGTDYGYTF
>TRBV19|TRBD1|-|TRBJ1-4
TGTGCCAGCCCCCGACAGGGGCGGGAAAAACTGTTTTTT
CASPRQGREKLFF
>TRBV2|-|-|TRBJ2-2
TGTGCCAGCAGTGAATCCGGGGTTGGCGGGGAGCTGTTTTTT
CASSESGVGGELFF
>TRBV11-3|TRBD1|-|TRBJ2-1
TGTGCCAGCAGCCCGGGACAGGGGGCTGATGAGCAGTTCTTC
CASSPGQGADEQFF
>TRBV5-1|TRBD1|once|TRBJ2-6
TGCGCCAGCAGCGTAGGACAGGTCTCTGGGGCCAACGTCCTGACTTTC
CASSVGQVSGANVLTF
>TRBV9|TRBD2|-|TRBJ2-2
TGTGCCAGCAGCGTAGAACCGGGACTAGCGAACACCGGGGAGCTGTTTTTT
CASSVEPGLANTGELFF
>TRBV9|-|few|TRBJ1-5
TGTGCCAGCAGCGGAGGCCAGCCCCAGCATTTT
CASSGGQPQHF
>TRBV6-1|-|-|TRBJ2-7
TGTGCCAGCTCCGGGTCAATCTCCTACGAGCAGTACTTC
CASSGSISYEQYF
>TRBV5-4|-|-|TRBJ2-3
TGTGCCAGCAGCTTGGAGAAAAACACAGATACGCAGTATTTT
CASSLEKNTDTQYF
>TRBV18|TRBD2|-|TRBJ2-3
TGTGCCAGCTCACCGTTTAGCGGGAGTCAAACAGATACGCAGTATTTT
CASSPFSGSQTDTQYF
>TRBV10-2|-|-|TRBJ2-3
TGCGCCAGCAGATGGAAAGATACGCAGTATTTT
CASRWKDTQYF
>TRBV19|-|once|TRBJ1-1
TGTGCCAGTAGTATCTTTCAGGAGAACACTGAAGCTTTCTTT
CASSIFQENTEAFF
>TRBV5-1|-|-|TRBJ2-7
TGCGCCAGCAGCTTGATTTACGCGGAGTACGAGCAGTACTTC
CASSLIYAEYEQYF
>TRBV27|-|-|TRBJ2-7
TGTGCCAGCAGTTTCGACAGCTCCTACGAGCAGTACTTC
CASSFDSSYEQYF
>TRBV19|-|-|TRBJ1-5
TGTGCCAGTAGTCCGACGGTCGGGGGAAATCAGCCCCAGCATTTT
CASSPTVGGNQPQHF
>TRBV5-1|TRBD2|-|TRBJ2-1
TGCGCCAGCAGCTCCGGGACTAGCGGCCACAATGAGCAGTTCTTC
CASSSGTSGHNEQFF